These T cell receptor beta chains were read from a single sample in a study of shared clonotypes between healthy human individuals. Sequenced by immunoSEQ multiplex PCR; TCRdb stores in-frame clones only, minus some. The repertoire holds hundreds of thousands of clones, roughly 79% seen once, with about 11% in the top ten. Sequencing was performed on PBMCs. These receptors were taken from a woman aged 35 to 49 in good health. Some clones in this sample may be carry-over from other donors' samples. CDR3s include the opening cysteine and the closing phenylalanine or tryptophan.

TRBV23-1 | 14 | CASSLLWDGQPQHF
TRBV7-8 | 15 | CASSPHRILSEKLFF
TRBV7-8 | 17 | CASSLGTSGSITDTQYF
TRBV10-3 | 15 | CAISEGTSLTYEQYF
TRBV11-3 | 13 | CASSFSGSDEQFF
TRBV7-6 | 18 | CASSPRASGRPRDDTQYF
TRBV28 | 15 | CATTGVGLRGETQYF
TRBV5-5 | 14 | CASSSYSRGYGYTF
TRBV29-1 | 14 | CSVEWGGLNTEAFF
TRBV11-2 | 13 | CASSGSGGYGYTF
TRBV28 | 14 | CASSDRGLRETQYF
TRBV29-1 | 15 | CSVERGTSGQETQYF
TRBV5-1 | 14 | CASKTGIDTGELFF
TRBV5-8 | 14 | CASSPQGATDTQYF
TRBV28 | 13 | CASILERGNTIYF
TRBV7-9 | 12 | CASSTGLREQYF
TRBV6-6 | 15 | CASRLTGQTYNEQFF
TRBV2 | 14 | CASRGLQGHQPQHF
TRBV25-1 | 10 | CASKDGEQYF
TRBV5-1 | 14 | CASSPEASYNEQFF
TRBV10-1 | 15 | CASRASGSSYNEQFF
TRBV5-4 | 13 | CASSPETGLKLFF
TRBV14 | 12 | CASSQDTYEQYF
TRBV5-1 | 16 | CASSPGRQLNTGELFF
TRBV19 | 14 | CASSAGTGSYEQYF
TRBV23-1 | 16 | CASSQNDRGHNSPLHF
TRBV19 | 17 | CASSIGPGRNSNQPQHF
TRBV27 | 15 | CASSLSGRYTGELFF
TRBV7-9 | 17 | CASSDIRPDRRGNEQFF
TRBV6-6 | 15 | CASSPTTPNTGELFF
TRBV9 | 14 | CASSDSRGADTQYF
TRBV6-4 | 15 | CASSLSLDKLKEQYF
TRBV5-6 | 15 | CASSRTRTEPYEQYF
TRBV6-4 | 15 | CASSVDRGGANVLTF
TRBV19 | 14 | CASRWGFDTGELFF
TRBV6-1 | 14 | CASSSGTLTDTQYF
TRBV19 | 14 | CASTILGAGEKLFF
TRBV9 | 14 | CASSTRQGIGKLFF
TRBV2 | 11 | CASRRADTQYF
TRBV19 | 12 | CASGKVSYGYTF
TRBV7-9 | 16 | CASSLVASGFTDTQYF
TRBV5-1 | 14 | CASSLMQGGYEQYF
TRBV14 | 18 | CASSQRRDGFLSNQPQHF
TRBV5-1 | 15 | CASSQTQDLNTEAFF
TRBV30 | 11 | CAWSPMDRMYF
TRBV29-1 | 14 | CSVERAGGTDTQYF
TRBV5-6 | 17 | CASSFRSGFLSADTQYF
TRBV29-1 | 14 | CSVKRELNTVELFF
TRBV18 | 16 | CASSPGLAGGGETQYF
TRBV6-1 | 14 | CASSEAGYLTEQYF
TRBV19 | 16 | CASTPFGEVRDTEAFF
TRBV5-4 | 13 | CASRKGQGGTQYF
TRBV11-3 | 13 | CASSLSGDSEAFF
TRBV9 | 14 | CASSVQPDTDTQYF
TRBV30 | 14 | CAWSSGLVGSPLHF
TRBV7-2 | 14 | CASSLAGRGETQYF
TRBV5-1 | 14 | CASSLIPSAYGYTF
TRBV5-6 | 15 | CASSASGGRTDTQYF
TRBV7-3 | 15 | CASSPIEGRTDTQYF
TRBV6-4 | 13 | CASSSGARETQYF